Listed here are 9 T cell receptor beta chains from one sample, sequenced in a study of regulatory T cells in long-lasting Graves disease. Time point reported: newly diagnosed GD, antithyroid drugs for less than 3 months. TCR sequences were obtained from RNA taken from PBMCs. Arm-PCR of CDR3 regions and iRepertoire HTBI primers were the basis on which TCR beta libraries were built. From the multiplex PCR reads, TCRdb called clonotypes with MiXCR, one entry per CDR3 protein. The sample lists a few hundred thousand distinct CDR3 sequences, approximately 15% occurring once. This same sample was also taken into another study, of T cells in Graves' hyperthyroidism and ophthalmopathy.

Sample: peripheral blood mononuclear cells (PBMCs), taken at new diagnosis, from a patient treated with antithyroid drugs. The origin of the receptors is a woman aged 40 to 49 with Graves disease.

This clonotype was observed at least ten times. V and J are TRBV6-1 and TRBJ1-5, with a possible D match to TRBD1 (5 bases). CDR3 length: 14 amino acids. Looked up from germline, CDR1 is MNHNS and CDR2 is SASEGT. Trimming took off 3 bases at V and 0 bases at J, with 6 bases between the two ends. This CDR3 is CASSDGHSNQPQHF. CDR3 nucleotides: TGTGCCAGCAGTGACGGACATAGCAATCAGCCCCAGCATTTT.

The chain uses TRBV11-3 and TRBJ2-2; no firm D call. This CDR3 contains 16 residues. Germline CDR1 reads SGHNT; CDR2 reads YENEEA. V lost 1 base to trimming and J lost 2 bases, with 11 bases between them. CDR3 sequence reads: CASSLVADPNTGELFF. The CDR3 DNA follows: TGTGCCAGCAGCTTAGTGGCAGACCCAAACACCGGGGAGCTGTTTTTT.

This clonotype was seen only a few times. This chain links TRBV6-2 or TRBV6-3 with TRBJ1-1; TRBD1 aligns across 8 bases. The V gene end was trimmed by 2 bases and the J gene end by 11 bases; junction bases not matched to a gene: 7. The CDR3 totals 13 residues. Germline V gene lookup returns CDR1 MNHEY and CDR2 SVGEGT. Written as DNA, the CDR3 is TGTGCCAGCAGTTACAAGGACAGGGAGAGGGCTTTCTTT. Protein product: CASSYKDRERAFF.

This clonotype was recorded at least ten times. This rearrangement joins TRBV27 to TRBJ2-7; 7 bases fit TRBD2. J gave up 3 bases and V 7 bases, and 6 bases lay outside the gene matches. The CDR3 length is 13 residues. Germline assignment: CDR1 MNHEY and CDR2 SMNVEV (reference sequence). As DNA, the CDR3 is TGTGCCAGCACGTCCCCGGGGGGCTACGAGCAGTACTTC. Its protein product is CASTSPGGYEQYF.

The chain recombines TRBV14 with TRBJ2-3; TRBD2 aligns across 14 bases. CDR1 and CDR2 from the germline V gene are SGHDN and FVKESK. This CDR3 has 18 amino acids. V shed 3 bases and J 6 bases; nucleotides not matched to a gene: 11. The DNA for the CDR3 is TGTGCCAGCAGCCAGACCCTCGGACTAGCGGGAGGAAGGGATACGCAGTATTTT. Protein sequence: CASSQTLGLAGGRDTQYF.

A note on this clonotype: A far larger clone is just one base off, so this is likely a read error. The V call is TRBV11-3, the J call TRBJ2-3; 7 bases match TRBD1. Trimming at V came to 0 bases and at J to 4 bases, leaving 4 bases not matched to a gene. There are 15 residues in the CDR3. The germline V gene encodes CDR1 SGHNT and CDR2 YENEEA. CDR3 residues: CASSLDHRGADTQYF. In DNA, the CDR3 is TGTGCCAGCAGCTTAGACCACAGGGGAGCAGATACGCAGTATTTT.

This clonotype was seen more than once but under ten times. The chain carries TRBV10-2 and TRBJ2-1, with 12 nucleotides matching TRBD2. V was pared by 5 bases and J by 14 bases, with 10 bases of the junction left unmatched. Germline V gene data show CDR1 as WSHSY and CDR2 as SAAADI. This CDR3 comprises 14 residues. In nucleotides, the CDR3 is TGCGCCAGCAGTACGAGACTAGCGGGAGTACTGGAGTTCTTC. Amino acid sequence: CASSTRLAGVLEFF.

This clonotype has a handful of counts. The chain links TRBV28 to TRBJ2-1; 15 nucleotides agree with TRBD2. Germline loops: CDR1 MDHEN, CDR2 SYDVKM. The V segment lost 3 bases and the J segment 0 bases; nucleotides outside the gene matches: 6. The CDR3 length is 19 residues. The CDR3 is CASSLLGLAGGSSYNEQFF. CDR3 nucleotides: TGTGCCAGCAGTTTGTTAGGACTAGCGGGAGGGAGCTCCTACAATGAGCAGTTCTTC.

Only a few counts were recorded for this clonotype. The CDR3 protein is CASSPLGLAGNEQFF. The DNA for the CDR3 is TGTGCCAGTAGTCCCCTGGGACTAGCGGGCAATGAGCAGTTCTTC. The chain uses TRBV19 and TRBJ2-1, with 12 bases lining up with TRBD2. The length of the CDR3 is 15 residues. With V trimmed by 5 bases and J by 6 bases, 5 bases remained unmatched. Germline-derived CDR1 and CDR2 are LNHDA and SQIVND (reference sequence).